These 4 T cell receptor beta chains came from one sample sequenced in a study of blood T cell repertoires in COVID-19. The method was immunoSEQ multiplex PCR; TCRdb's version includes in-frame clones alone and lacks a portion of them. This sample has more than 95,000 clones, with more than 80% found just once. The sample consisted of peripheral blood. These receptors were taken from a man aged 55 to 70 with acute or convalescent COVID-19.

The chain employs TRBV19 and TRBJ1-4; D gene unclear. This CDR3 region has 14 residues. From germline, CDR1 is LNHDA and CDR2 SQIVND (reference sequence). V was cut by 5 bases and J by 7 bases, with 14 bases left in between. CDR3 loop: CASSFRARGEKLFF. The CDR3 coding sequence is TGTGCCAGTAGTTTCCGGGCCCGGGGTGAAAAACTGTTTTTT.

The chain uses TRBV7-8 and TRBJ2-3; 8 nucleotides align to TRBD1. The V gene end was trimmed by 3 bases and the J gene end by 4 bases; junction bases not matched to a gene: 9. The CDR3 is 16 amino acids. Germline values: CDR1 SGHVS, CDR2 FQNEAQ. CDR3 region: CASSFTGTGVADTQYF. CDR3 DNA sequence: TGTGCCAGCAGCTTCACCGGGACAGGCGTGGCAGATACGCAGTATTTT.

J is TRBJ1-1 and V is TRBV5-1; no firm D call. Germline CDR1 reads SGHRS; CDR2 reads YFSETQ. This CDR3 comprises 14 residues. Trimming removed 0 bases at V and 4 bases at J, with 10 bases between. CDR3 residues: CASSLGPPSTEAFF. The DNA of the CDR3 is TGCGCCAGCAGCTTGGGTCCCCCGAGCACTGAAGCTTTCTTT. The full variable domain, in which reference TRBV5-1 and TRBJ1-1 provide the parts outside the CDR3, is KAGVTQTPRYLIKTRGQQVTLSCSPISGHRSVSWYQQTPGQGLQFLFEYFSETQRNKGNFPGRFSGRQFSNSRSEMNVSTLELGDSALYLCASSLGPPSTEAFFGQGTRLTVV.

The rearrangement links TRBV5-1 to TRBJ2-5; D remains ambiguous. The CDR3 spans 13 residues. The germline V gene has CDR1 SGHRS and CDR2 YFSETQ. Trimming removed 0 bases from V and 4 bases from J, with 7 bases in between. The chain's CDR3 is CASSLAVSETQYF. In DNA, the CDR3 is TGCGCCAGCAGCTTGGCTGTCTCAGAGACCCAGTACTTC.